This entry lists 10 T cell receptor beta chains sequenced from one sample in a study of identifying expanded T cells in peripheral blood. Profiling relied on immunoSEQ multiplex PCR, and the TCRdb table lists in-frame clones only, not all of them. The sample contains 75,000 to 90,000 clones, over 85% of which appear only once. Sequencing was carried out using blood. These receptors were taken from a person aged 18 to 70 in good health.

DNA of the CDR3: TGTGCCAGCAGTGAAGATCAGGGAGATAATTCACCCCTCCACTTT. Translating gives CASSEDQGDNSPLHF. This sequence joins TRBV6-1 and TRBJ1-6; TRBD1 is a possible D gene (5 bases). The CDR3 has 15 residues. Germline loops: CDR1 MNHNS, CDR2 SASEGT. The germline V and J ends were trimmed by 1 base and 5 bases, with 9 bases remaining between them.

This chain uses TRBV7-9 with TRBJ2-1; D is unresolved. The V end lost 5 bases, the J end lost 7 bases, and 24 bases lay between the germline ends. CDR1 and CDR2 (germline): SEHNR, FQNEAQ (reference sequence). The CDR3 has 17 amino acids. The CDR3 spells CASSPTRLHLPTNEQFF. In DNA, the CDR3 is TGTGCCAGCAGCCCTACCAGGTTACACCTTCCTACAAATGAGCAGTTCTTC.

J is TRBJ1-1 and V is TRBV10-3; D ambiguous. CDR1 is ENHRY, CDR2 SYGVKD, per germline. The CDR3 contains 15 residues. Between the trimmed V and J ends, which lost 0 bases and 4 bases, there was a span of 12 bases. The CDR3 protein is CAISESRIGGTEAFF. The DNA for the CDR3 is TGTGCCATCAGTGAGTCGAGGATAGGAGGCACTGAAGCTTTCTTT.

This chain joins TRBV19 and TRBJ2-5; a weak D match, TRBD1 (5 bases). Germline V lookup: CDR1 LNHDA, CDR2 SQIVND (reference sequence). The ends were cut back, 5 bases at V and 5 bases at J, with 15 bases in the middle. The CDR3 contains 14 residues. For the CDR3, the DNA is TGTGCCAGTAGTCAGTTCAGGGCCGGGGAGACCCAGTACTTC. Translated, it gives CASSQFRAGETQYF.

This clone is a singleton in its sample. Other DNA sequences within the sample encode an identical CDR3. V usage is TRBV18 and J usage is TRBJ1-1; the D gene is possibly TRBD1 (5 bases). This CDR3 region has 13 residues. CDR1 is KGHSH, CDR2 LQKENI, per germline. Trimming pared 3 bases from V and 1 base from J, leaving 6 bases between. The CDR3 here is CASSPQGNTEAFF. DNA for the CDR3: TGTGCCAGCTCACCGCAGGGGAACACTGAAGCTTTCTTT.

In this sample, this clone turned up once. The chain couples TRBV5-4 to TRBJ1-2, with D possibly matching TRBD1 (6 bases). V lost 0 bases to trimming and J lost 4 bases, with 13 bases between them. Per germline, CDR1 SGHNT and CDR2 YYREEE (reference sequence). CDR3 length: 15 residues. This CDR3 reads CASSLDRDIRYGYTF. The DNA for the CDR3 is TGTGCCAGCAGCTTGGACCGGGACATTCGCTATGGCTACACCTTC.

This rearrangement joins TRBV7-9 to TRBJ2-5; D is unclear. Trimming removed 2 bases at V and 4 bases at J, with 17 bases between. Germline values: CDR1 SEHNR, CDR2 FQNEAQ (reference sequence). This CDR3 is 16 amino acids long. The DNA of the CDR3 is TGTGCCAGCAGCTTATTTTCTCGGCCGGTGGGAGAGACCCAGTACTTC. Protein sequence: CASSLFSRPVGETQYF.

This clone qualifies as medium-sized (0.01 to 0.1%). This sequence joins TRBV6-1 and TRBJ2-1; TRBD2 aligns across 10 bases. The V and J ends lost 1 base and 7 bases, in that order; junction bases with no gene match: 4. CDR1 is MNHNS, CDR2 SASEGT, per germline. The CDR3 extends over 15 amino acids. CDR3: CASSEEAGGPNEQFF. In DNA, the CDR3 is TGTGCCAGCAGTGAAGAAGCGGGGGGGCCAAATGAGCAGTTCTTC.

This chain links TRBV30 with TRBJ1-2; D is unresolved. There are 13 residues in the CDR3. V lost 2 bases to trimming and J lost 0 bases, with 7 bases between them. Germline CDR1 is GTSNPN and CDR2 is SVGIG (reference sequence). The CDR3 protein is CAWSLNPNYGYTF. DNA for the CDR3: TGTGCCTGGAGTTTAAATCCTAACTATGGCTACACCTTC.

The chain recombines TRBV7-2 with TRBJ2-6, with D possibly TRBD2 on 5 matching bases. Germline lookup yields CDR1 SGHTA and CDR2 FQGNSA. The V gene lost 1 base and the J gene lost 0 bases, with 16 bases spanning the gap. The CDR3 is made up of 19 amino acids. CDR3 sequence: CASSLVLGGLSSGANVLTF. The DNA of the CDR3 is TGTGCCAGCAGCTTAGTTTTAGGCGGGTTGAGCTCTGGGGCCAACGTCCTGACTTTC.